Sequencing of this TCR beta chain was carried out in a study of T cell responses to AZD1222 COVID-19 vaccine. Whole-study results and caveats: Donors in the cohort were predominantly white British and more often female, and clonal diversity was possibly underestimated. Repertoire sampling happened only post peak T cell response. Spike was spanned by vaccine-associated CD4 TCRs, with dominance at 160-218 and 743-854. With two AZD1222 doses given, Spike-specific TCR breadth and depth both rose.

Remarks on this clone: Its antigen remains unknown.

Profiled with immunoSEQ multiplex PCR; TCRdb holds only in-frame clones, not every one. The repertoire holds about 150,000 clones, over 70% seen once, with roughly a tenth in the top ten. The CDR3 loop spans 11 amino acids. Trimming at V came to 5 bases and at J to 9 bases, leaving 4 bases not matched to a gene. Germline values: CDR1 DFQATT, CDR2 SNEGSKA (reference sequence). The material sequenced was peripheral blood, taken 28 days after the second AZD1222 dose. The chain uses TRBV20-1 and TRBJ2-1; 7 bases map to TRBD2. The sequence was obtained from an adult who received the AZD1222 COVID-19 vaccine. CDR3 sequence reads: CSAATSTEQFF. CDR3 nucleotide sequence: TGCAGTGCTGCGACTAGCACTGAGCAGTTCTTC.